The 6 T cell receptor beta chains presented below share a single source sample, sequenced in a study of neoadjuvant anti-PD-1 for oral cavity cancer. Clones were sequenced by immunoSEQ multiplex PCR, and TCRdb holds only the in-frame ones, with some missing. The sample yields under 7,500 clones, roughly 54% seen once. This specimen consisted of tumor tissue, obtained before nivolumab (anti-PD-1) treatment. Source of these receptors: a person aged 35-79 years with oral cavity squamous cell carcinoma.

Details on this clone: An end of the junction differs from the germline gene, which may be a read error. The rearrangement links TRBV11-2 to TRBJ2-1, with 7 bases that match TRBD1. CDR1 and CDR2 (germline): SGHAT, FQNNGV. The CDR3 sequence is 16 residues long. In DNA form, the CDR3 reads TGTGCCAGCAGCTCCGTTGTACGGGACAGCTACGATGAGCAGTTCTTC. It specifies CASSSVVRDSYDEQFF.

The rearrangement joins TRBV2 to TRBJ1-1, with a possible D match to TRBD1 (6 bases). The CDR3 sequence is 14 residues long. V was trimmed by 3 bases and J by 3 bases, leaving 11 bases between them. Germline lookup yields CDR1 SNHLY and CDR2 FYNNEI. The CDR3 is CASSDGGPDTEAFF. CDR3 in DNA: TGTGCCAGCAGTGACGGGGGGCCGGACACTGAAGCTTTCTTT. Based on the CDR3 plus reference TRBV2 and TRBJ1-1, the full variable domain is EPEVTQTPSHQVTQMGQEVILRCVPISNHLYFYWYRQILGQKVEFLVSFYNNEISEKSEIFDDQFSVERPDGSNFTLKIRSTKLEDSAMYFCASSDGGPDTEAFFGQGTRLTVV.

This sequence joins TRBV11-2 and TRBJ1-2, with 7 positions matching TRBD1. The CDR3 extends over 14 amino acids. Germline values: CDR1 SGHAT, CDR2 FQNNGV. The trim removed 5 bases at V and 10 bases at J, leaving 13 bases unmatched. The CDR3 region has the DNA TGTGCCAGCAGCCTATCCTATACAGGGGTCCTCTACACCTTC. Amino acids: CASSLSYTGVLYTF.

This rearrangement joins TRBV11-2 to TRBJ2-5, with TRBD2 matching over 9 bases. Trimming cost V 1 base and J 5 bases; bases outside gene matches: 5. The CDR3 sequence is 15 residues long. The germline CDR1 and CDR2 sequences are SGHAT and FQNNGV. The CDR3 protein is CASSLGGRATETQYF. CDR3 DNA: TGTGCCAGCAGCTTAGGCGGGAGGGCCACCGAGACCCAGTACTTC.

This chain uses TRBV10-1 with TRBJ2-2, with no clear D. Germline loops: CDR1 WNHNN, CDR2 SYGVQD (reference sequence). V was trimmed by 6 bases and J by 4 bases, leaving 6 bases between them. The CDR3 has 12 amino acids. CDR3 coding DNA: TGCGCCAGCAGCAAAGGCACCGGGGAGCTGTTTTTT. This encodes CASSKGTGELFF.

The gene calls are TRBV28 and TRBJ2-1; perhaps D is TRBD1 or TRBD2 (5 bases each). Germline V CDR1 and CDR2: MDHEN, SYDVKM. This CDR3 is built from 15 residues. Trimming took off 5 bases at V and 0 bases at J, with 11 bases between the two ends. DNA of the CDR3: TGTGCCAGCAGTCTTCAGGGAGACTCCTACAATGAGCAGTTCTTC. Encoded protein: CASSLQGDSYNEQFF.